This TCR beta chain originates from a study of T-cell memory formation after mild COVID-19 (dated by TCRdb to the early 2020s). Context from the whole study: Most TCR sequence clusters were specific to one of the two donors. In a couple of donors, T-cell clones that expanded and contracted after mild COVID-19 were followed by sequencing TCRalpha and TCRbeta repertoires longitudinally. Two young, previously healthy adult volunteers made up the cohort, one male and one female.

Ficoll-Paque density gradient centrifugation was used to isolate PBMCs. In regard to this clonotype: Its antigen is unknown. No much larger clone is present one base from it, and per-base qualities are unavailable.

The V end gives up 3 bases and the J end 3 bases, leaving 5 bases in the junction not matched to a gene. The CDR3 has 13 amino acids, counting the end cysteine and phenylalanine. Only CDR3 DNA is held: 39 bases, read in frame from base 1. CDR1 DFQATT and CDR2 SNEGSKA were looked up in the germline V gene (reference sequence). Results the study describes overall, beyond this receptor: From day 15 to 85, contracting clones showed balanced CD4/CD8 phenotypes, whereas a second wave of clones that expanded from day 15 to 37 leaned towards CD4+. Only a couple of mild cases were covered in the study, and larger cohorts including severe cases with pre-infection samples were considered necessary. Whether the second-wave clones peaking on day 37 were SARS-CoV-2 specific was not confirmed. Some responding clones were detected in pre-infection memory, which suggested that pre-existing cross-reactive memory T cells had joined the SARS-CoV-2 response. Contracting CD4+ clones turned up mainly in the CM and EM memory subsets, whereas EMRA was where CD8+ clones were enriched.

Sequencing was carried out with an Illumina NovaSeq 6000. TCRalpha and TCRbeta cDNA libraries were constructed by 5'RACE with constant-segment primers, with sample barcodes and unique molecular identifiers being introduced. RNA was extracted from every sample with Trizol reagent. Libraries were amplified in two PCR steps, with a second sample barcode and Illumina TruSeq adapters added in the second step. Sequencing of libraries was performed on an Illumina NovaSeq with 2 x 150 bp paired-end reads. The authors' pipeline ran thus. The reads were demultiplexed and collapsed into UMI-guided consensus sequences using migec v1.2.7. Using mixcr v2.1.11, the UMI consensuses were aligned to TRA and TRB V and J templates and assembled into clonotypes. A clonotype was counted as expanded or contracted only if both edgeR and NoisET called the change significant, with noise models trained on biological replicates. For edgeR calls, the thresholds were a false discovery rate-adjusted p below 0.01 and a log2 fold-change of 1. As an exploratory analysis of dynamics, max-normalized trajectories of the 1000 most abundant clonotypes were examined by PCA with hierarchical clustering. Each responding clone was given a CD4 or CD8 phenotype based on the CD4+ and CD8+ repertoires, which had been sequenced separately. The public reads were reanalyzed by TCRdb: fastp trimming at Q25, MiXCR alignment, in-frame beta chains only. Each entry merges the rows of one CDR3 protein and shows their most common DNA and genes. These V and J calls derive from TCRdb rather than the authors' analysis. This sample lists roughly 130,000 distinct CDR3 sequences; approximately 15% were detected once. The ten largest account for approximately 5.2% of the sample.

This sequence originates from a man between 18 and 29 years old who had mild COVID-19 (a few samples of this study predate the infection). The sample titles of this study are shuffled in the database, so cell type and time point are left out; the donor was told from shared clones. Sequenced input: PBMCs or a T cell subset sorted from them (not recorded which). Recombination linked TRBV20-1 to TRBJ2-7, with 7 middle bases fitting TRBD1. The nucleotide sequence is TGCAGTGCTAGTCTGGCAGGGGGCTACGAGCAGTACTTC. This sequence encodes CSASLAGGYEQYF.